This T cell receptor beta chain is from a study of T cells in Graves' hyperthyroidism and ophthalmopathy. Study overall: Sampling of peripheral blood happened at initial diagnosis, prior to any treatment.

Germline V CDR1 and CDR2: SGHTA, FQGNSA. The J segment lost 6 bases and the V segment lost 5 bases, leaving 10 bases of the junction unmatched. The CDR3 is 15 amino acids. RNA transcripts yielded amplified TCR beta CDR3 regions. Initially, a first-round RT-PCR of the TCR CDR3 employed the HTBI primer set. Each CDR3 protein is one row after TCRdb ran MiXCR on the multiplex PCR reads. The sample shows about 560,000 distinct CDR3 sequences, about 14% of them seen only once. As for this clonotype: The antigen is unknown.

Study results and limitations: The authors' 13 V-J model separated ophthalmopathy from stable hyperthyroidism.

The chain combines TRBV7-2 with TRBJ2-1, with 7 bases matching TRBD1. The sample comprised blood. The receptor comes from a woman between 40 and 55 years old with Graves' hyperthyroidism. The CDR3: CASSPQTGRTNEQFF. The DNA for the CDR3 is TGTGCCAGCAGCCCTCAGACAGGGCGAACCAATGAGCAGTTCTTC.